The 31 T cell receptor beta chains below were found in one sample sequenced in a study of T cells after posttransplantation cyclophosphamide. Sequenced by immunoSEQ multiplex PCR; TCRdb stores in-frame clones only, minus some. The sample presents more than 35,000 clones, none singletons. Sequencing was performed on PBMCs. The receptors were sampled from a man aged 50 or older in good health, CMV-negative, and a related stem cell transplant donor.

This clone showed up just a few times. The J gene is TRBJ1-2, the V gene TRBV11-2, with D unclear. CDR3 length: 14 residues. The V end was cut by 2 bases, the J end by 5 bases, with 12 bases between. Germline lookup yields CDR1 SGHAT and CDR2 FQNNGV. The CDR3 sequence is CASSLTSGSYGYTF. CDR3 bases: TGTGCCAGCAGCTTAACTAGCGGGTCGTATGGCTACACCTTC.

This clone has a count of ten or more. The rearrangement links TRBV4-1 to TRBJ1-2, with 9 bases matching TRBD1. The CDR3 covers 18 residues. The germline gives CDR1 MGHRA, CDR2 YSYEKL. The junction had 14 bases not matched to a gene; V was cut back by 0 bases and J by 6 bases. CDR3 nucleotides: TGCGCCAGCAGCCAAGACTGGGAGACAGGGGGAATAACGAATGGCTACACCTTC. It is translated as CASSQDWETGGITNGYTF.

This clone was counted many times. The chain uses TRBV2 and TRBJ1-5; 8 bases map to TRBD1. The germline CDR1 and CDR2 sequences are SNHLY and FYNNEI. The junction had 7 bases not matched to a gene; V was cut back by 5 bases and J by 4 bases. The CDR3 loop spans 15 amino acids. The CDR3 protein is CASSSDRVGNQPQHF. The CDR3 coding sequence is TGTGCCAGCAGTTCGGACAGGGTGGGTAATCAGCCCCAGCATTTT.

The sample holds many counts of this clone. V is TRBV19 and J is TRBJ1-5; no firm D call. With 1 base removed from V and 9 bases from J, the gap between germline ends came to 16 bases. The CDR3 is 15 residues long. Per the germline V gene, CDR1 is LNHDA and CDR2 is SQIVND (reference sequence). CDR3 coding DNA: TGTGCCAGTAGTATAGGCTCGGGGAGCTGGTTGCCCCAGCATTTT. It codes for CASSIGSGSWLPQHF.

This clone was seen ten or more times. The genes are TRBV4-3 and TRBJ2-5; 8 bases line up with TRBD2. Germline V gene data show CDR1 as LGHNA and CDR2 as YSLEER. Trimming removed 2 bases from V and 3 bases from J; junction bases left unmatched: 5. The CDR3 runs 15 residues. In DNA form, the CDR3 reads TGCGCCAGCAGCCAACTACTAGCGGAGAAAGAGACCCAGTACTTC. Translation: CASSQLLAEKETQYF.

The chain recombines TRBV27 with TRBJ2-2, with D hard to call. The CDR3 loop spans 13 amino acids. CDR1 is MNHEY, CDR2 SMNVEV, per germline (reference sequence). V was trimmed by 10 bases and J by 4 bases, leaving 13 bases between them. This CDR3 reads CATKPLSTGELFF. The CDR3, as DNA: TGTGCCACCAAACCCCTGAGCACCGGGGAGCTGTTTTTT.

There are a few counts of this clone. This sequence joins TRBV13 and TRBJ1-6; 9 positions agree with TRBD1. Trimming cost V 4 bases and J 9 bases; bases outside gene matches: 7. The CDR3 is 15 residues long. Per germline, CDR1 PRHDT and CDR2 FYEKMQ (reference sequence). The CDR3 region is CASSSPGQGGSPLHF. The CDR3 nucleotides are TGTGCCAGCAGCTCACCGGGACAGGGAGGTTCACCCCTCCACTTT. Full variable domain (remainder filled in from reference TRBV13 and TRBJ1-6): AAGVIQSPRHLIKEKRETATLKCYPIPRHDTVYWYQQGPGQDPQFLISFYEKMQSDKGSIPDRFSAQQFSDYHSELNMSSLELGDSALYFCASSSPGQGGSPLHFGNGTRLTVT.

This clone appeared many times. V usage is TRBV5-1 and J usage is TRBJ1-2; 9 bases agree with TRBD1. Germline loops: CDR1 SGHRS, CDR2 YFSETQ. The trim removed 3 bases at V and 3 bases at J, leaving 6 bases unmatched. The CDR3 length is 15 residues. For the CDR3, the DNA is TGCGCCAGCAGCTGGCCGGGACAGGGTGACTATGGCTACACCTTC. Its protein product is CASSWPGQGDYGYTF.

The table lists this clone with many counts. The chain recombines TRBV19 with TRBJ2-7, with D possibly matching TRBD2 (6 bases). Germline V gene sequence: CDR1 LNHDA, CDR2 SQIVND (reference sequence). Trimming took off 3 bases at V and 2 bases at J, with 11 bases between the two ends. The CDR3 runs to 14 residues. The CDR3 region has the DNA TGTGCCAGTAGTATGGGCGGGATCACCTACGAGCAGTACTTC. This sequence encodes CASSMGGITYEQYF.

Many counts were recorded for this clone. The chain joins TRBV29-1 to TRBJ2-3; D call uncertain. CDR1 is SQVTM, CDR2 ANQGSEA, per germline. The CDR3 is 11 amino acids. CDR3 sequence: CHRTPHDTQYF. CDR3 bases: TGCCACCGCACTCCCCACGATACGCAGTATTTT.

This chain uses TRBV29-1 with TRBJ2-5; 9 nucleotides line up with TRBD1. The germline V gene encodes CDR1 SQVTM and CDR2 ANQGSEA. The V gene end was trimmed by 7 bases and the J gene end by 5 bases; junction bases not matched to a gene: 8. The CDR3 consists of 13 residues. CDR3 residues: CSGLTGGGETQYF. In DNA, the CDR3 is TGCAGCGGCCTTACAGGGGGCGGGGAGACCCAGTACTTC.

This clone was counted many times. The J gene is TRBJ2-7, the V gene TRBV7-3, with 7 bases that match TRBD2. Germline CDR1 reads SGHTA; CDR2 reads FQGTGA. The CDR3 length is 14 residues. Trimming removed 9 bases from V and 5 bases from J; junction bases left unmatched: 13. CDR3 sequence (DNA): TGTGCCAGACCAAGTCAAGGCGGGAGAGACGAGCAGTACTTC. Its translation: CARPSQGGRDEQYF.

This clone has only a few counts. J is TRBJ1-6 and V is TRBV5-4; 9 positions agree with TRBD1. The J segment lost 10 bases and the V segment lost 3 bases, leaving 5 bases of the junction unmatched. In germline, CDR1 is SGHNT, CDR2 YYREEE (reference sequence). This CDR3 region has 14 residues. CDR3 loop: CASSSPGQGSPLHF. CDR3 coding DNA: TGTGCCAGCAGCTCGCCGGGACAGGGCTCACCCCTCCACTTT.

Many counts were recorded for this clone. The chain is built from TRBV5-1 and TRBJ2-2, with 9 bases fitting TRBD1. This CDR3 contains 18 residues. V shed 0 bases, J shed 2 bases, and the junction held 8 bases outside the gene matches. Germline V gene sequence: CDR1 SGHRS, CDR2 YFSETQ. The CDR3 DNA follows: TGCGCCAGCAGCTTGGGGGTACCGGGACAGGGAAACACCGGGGAGCTGTTTTTT. Its protein product is CASSLGVPGQGNTGELFF.

This clone was seen at least ten times. The chain links TRBV7-9 to TRBJ1-5, with D perhaps TRBD1 (5 bases). Germline V gene lookup returns CDR1 SEHNR and CDR2 FQNEAQ (reference sequence). The CDR3 spans 16 residues. Trimming pared 1 base from V and 4 bases from J, leaving 14 bases between. The CDR3 DNA reads TGTGCCAGCAGCTTAGTCGTGGGGGGGAGGAATCAGCCCCAGCATTTT. Amino acids: CASSLVVGGRNQPQHF.

This clone was detected a few times. The chain has TRBV29-1 and TRBJ2-5; D gene unclear. The CDR3 covers 12 residues. V gave up 2 bases and J gave up 2 bases, with 6 bases separating them. Germline lookup yields CDR1 SQVTM and CDR2 ANQGSEA. The CDR3 reads CSVESAQETQYF. The CDR3 DNA reads as TGCAGCGTTGAAAGCGCGCAAGAGACCCAGTACTTC. Full variable domain (missing parts from reference TRBV29-1 and TRBJ2-5): SAVISQKPSRDICQRGTSLTIQCQVDSQVTMMFWYRQQPGQSLTLIATANQGSEATYESGFVIDKFPISRPNLTFSTLTVSNMSPEDSSIYLCSVESAQETQYFGPGTRLLVL.

Turning to this clone: One end of the junction is discordant with germline, which a read error may explain. The chain employs TRBV9 and TRBJ2-5, with D perhaps matching TRBD1 (5 bases). Germline V gives CDR1 SGDLS, CDR2 YYNGEE. This CDR3 has 12 amino acids. CDR3 nucleotide sequence: TGTGCCAGCAGTGCAGGACAAGGGACCCAGTACTTC. This sequence encodes CASSAGQGTQYF.

Many counts were recorded for this clone. This sequence joins TRBV6-1 and TRBJ1-5, with 8 bases lining up with TRBD1. Trimming took 5 bases from V and 3 from J; bases not matched to a gene: 6. Germline assignment: CDR1 MNHNS and CDR2 SASEGT. The CDR3 length is 15 residues. CDR3 loop: CASSQGQGNNQPQHF. The DNA of the CDR3 is TGTGCCAGCAGTCAAGGACAGGGTAACAATCAGCCCCAGCATTTT.

The table lists this clone with many counts. The rearrangement links TRBV5-1 to TRBJ1-1; no definite D call. V was cut by 9 bases and J by 7 bases, with 22 bases left in between. CDR1 and CDR2 from the germline V gene are SGHRS and YFSETQ. This CDR3 spans 14 amino acids. CDR3 amino acids: CATHYSEGEGEAFF. The CDR3 DNA follows: TGCGCCACCCACTATTCGGAGGGCGAGGGTGAAGCTTTCTTT.

This clone was detected many times. The V and J genes are TRBV7-2 and TRBJ1-2; the match to TRBD1 covers 7 bases. The CDR3 runs 12 residues. Germline V lookup: CDR1 SGHTA, CDR2 FQGNSA. The trim removed 7 bases at V and 6 bases at J, leaving 5 bases unmatched. The CDR3 region has the DNA TGTGCCAGCAACCCCGACAGGGATGGCTACACCTTC. This encodes CASNPDRDGYTF.

There are many counts of this clone. V and J are TRBV5-6 and TRBJ1-1, with D possibly TRBD1 on 6 matching bases. Deletions cut 4 bases from V and 1 base from J, with 20 bases between. This CDR3 has 17 residues. The germline V gene encodes CDR1 SGHDT and CDR2 YYEEEE. The DNA of the CDR3 is TGTGCCAGCAGCCGCATGGGGGGGCGAGTCACGAACACTGAAGCTTTCTTT. This gives the protein CASSRMGGRVTNTEAFF.

This clone was detected many times. DNA for the CDR3: TGCAGCGTTGACACAGGGTATAACACAGATACGCAGTATTTT. Protein: CSVDTGYNTDTQYF. V is TRBV29-1 and J is TRBJ2-3, with D possibly being TRBD1 (6 bases). Looked up from germline, CDR1 is SQVTM and CDR2 is ANQGSEA. CDR3 length equals 14 residues. Trimming took off 3 bases at V and 2 bases at J, with 12 bases between the two ends.

Many counts were recorded for this clone. The rearrangement uses TRBV6-6 and TRBJ2-1; 8 bases are shared with TRBD2. The J segment lost 4 bases and the V segment lost 2 bases, leaving 4 bases of the junction unmatched. Germline V lookup: CDR1 MNHNY, CDR2 SVGAGI (reference sequence). This CDR3 spans 15 amino acids. The CDR3 region is CASSYTGLEYNEQFF. The CDR3 DNA sequence: TGTGCCAGCAGTTACACGGGACTAGAGTACAATGAGCAGTTCTTC.

This clone was seen many times. The chain recombines TRBV15 with TRBJ1-2; 8 bases agree with TRBD1. This CDR3 spans 14 amino acids. V trimming: 5 bases; J trimming: 4 bases; junction bases outside the gene matches: 6. The germline V gene has CDR1 LNHNV and CDR2 YYDKDF (reference sequence). CDR3 bases: TGTGCCACCAGCCTAGGACAGGGCGGCTATGGCTACACCTTC. Encoded protein: CATSLGQGGYGYTF.

As concerns this clone: A junction boundary mismatches the germline segment, possibly from a read error. The same CDR3 arises from other DNA sequences in this sample as well. The V call is TRBV2, the J call TRBJ2-1; D is possibly TRBD2 (5 bases). Germline CDR1 SNHLY, CDR2 FYNNEI. The CDR3 length is 16 residues. The CDR3 DNA reads TGCGCCAGCAGTGAAGTCGGTGGTACGTGGGCGGGTGAGCAGTTCTTC. Amino acid sequence: CASSEVGGTWAGEQFF.

This clone was observed at least ten times. The chain links TRBV7-8 to TRBJ1-2; D might be TRBD1 (5 bases). Trimming removed 4 bases from V and 5 bases from J, with 8 bases in between. Germline V lookup: CDR1 SGHVS, CDR2 FQNEAQ. The CDR3 runs 12 residues. The CDR3 bases are TGTGCCAGCAGCTCCCCAGGGTATGGCTACACCTTC. Translation: CASSSPGYGYTF.

This clone has ten or more counts. V usage is TRBV6-6 and J usage is TRBJ1-2; D call uncertain. V lost 9 bases and J lost 2, with 13 bases in between. The CDR3 covers 13 residues. Germline V gene lookup returns CDR1 MNHNY and CDR2 SVGAGI (reference sequence). The CDR3 sequence: CASIDGQNYGYTF. The CDR3 bases are TGTGCCAGTATAGATGGGCAGAACTATGGCTACACCTTC.

This clone was observed many times. The rearrangement joins TRBV10-3 to TRBJ2-2; TRBD2 matches at 8 bases. J was trimmed by 4 bases and V by 6 bases; bases with no gene match: 7. The length of the CDR3 is 15 residues. CDR1 is ENHRY, CDR2 SYGVKD, per germline. The CDR3 region has the DNA TGTGCCATCAGAGAACGGGAGGGCCCCACCGGGGAGCTGTTTTTT. It specifies CAIREREGPTGELFF.

This clone has a count of ten or more. The CDR3 here is CASSLGRSSSGNTIYF. In DNA form, the CDR3 reads TGTGCCAGCAGCTTAGGTAGGAGTAGCTCTGGAAACACCATATATTTT. The chain carries TRBV11-2 and TRBJ1-3; D call uncertain. CDR3 length equals 16 residues. V lost 1 base and J 0 bases, leaving 10 bases between the germline ends. Germline V gene data show CDR1 as SGHAT and CDR2 as FQNNGV. The full variable domain, with the rest looked up from reference TRBV11-2 and TRBJ1-3, is EAGVAQSPRYKIIEKRQSVAFWCNPISGHATLYWYQQILGQGPKLLIQFQNNGVVDDSQLPKDRFSAERLKGVDSTLKIQPAKLEDSAVYLCASSLGRSSSGNTIYFGEGSWLTVV.

This clone was observed many times. The chain links TRBV5-4 to TRBJ2-5; 12 positions match TRBD2. CDR1 and CDR2 (germline): SGHNT, YYREEE (reference sequence). This CDR3 spans 14 amino acids. V lost 7 bases to trimming and J lost 5 bases; unmatched junction nucleotides: 6. The CDR3 DNA follows: TGTGCCAGCCGGGTCACTAGCGGGGGGGAGACCCAGTACTTC. Amino acids: CASRVTSGGETQYF.

This clone was observed at least ten times. The CDR3 loop is CASSQQGDYGYTF. The CDR3 DNA sequence: TGTGCCAGCAGTCAGCAGGGGGACTATGGCTACACCTTC. The V gene is TRBV27, the J gene TRBJ1-2; 7 nucleotides line up with TRBD1. Per the germline V gene, CDR1 is MNHEY and CDR2 is SMNVEV (reference sequence). The CDR3 runs to 13 residues. V trimming: 5 bases; J trimming: 3 bases; junction bases outside the gene matches: 3.